A selection of T cell receptor beta chains follows, all from one sample in a study of blood T cell repertoires in COVID-19. The assay was immunoSEQ multiplex PCR, and TCRdb's table has in-frame clones only and misses some. The table records roughly 250,000 clones, roughly 80% of them present only once. Sequencing was done on a sample of peripheral blood. Every receptor here comes from a woman older than 75 with active or convalescent COVID-19. Each CDR3 is given with its conserved first and last residue. The D gene is left open where the match is weak. Clone size is stated in some rows and not others, as once, few, many or a class when expanded.

D gene: TRBD2; clone size: .; J gene: TRBJ2-3; V gene: TRBV7-9; CDR3 DNA: TGTGCCAGCAGCCCCCAAGGACTAGCGGGAGGTGCAGATACGCAGTATTTT; CDR3 protein: CASSPQGLAGGADTQYF
D gene: .; clone size: .; J gene: TRBJ1-5; V gene: TRBV7-8; CDR3 DNA: TGTGCCAGCAGCTTATATGAAGGGCAGGCGGGTCAGCCCCAGCATTTT; CDR3 protein: CASSLYEGQAGQPQHF
D gene: TRBD2; clone size: .; J gene: TRBJ2-1; V gene: TRBV5-8; CDR3 DNA: TGTGCCAGCAGCTTTTACTGGGGGGGGTCCAATGAGCAGTTCTTC; CDR3 protein: CASSFYWGGSNEQFF
D gene: TRBD2; clone size: .; J gene: TRBJ2-3; V gene: TRBV9; CDR3 DNA: TGTGCCAGCAGCGTAGGTCGGACTAGTATGGTCACAGATACGCAGTATTTT; CDR3 protein: CASSVGRTSMVTDTQYF
D gene: .; clone size: once; J gene: TRBJ2-7; V gene: TRBV30; CDR3 DNA: TGTGCCTGGAGGCGGCTTTCAACCTACGAGCAGTACTTC; CDR3 protein: CAWRRLSTYEQYF
D gene: TRBD1; clone size: .; J gene: TRBJ1-5; V gene: TRBV2; CDR3 DNA: TGTGCCAGCAGTCGAGGGGGGACAGCCATAGTTAGCAATCAGCCCCAGCATTTT; CDR3 protein: CASSRGGTAIVSNQPQHF
D gene: .; clone size: .; J gene: TRBJ1-3; V gene: TRBV5-6; CDR3 DNA: TGTGCCAGCAAAAAAACAGGGTCTGGAAACACCATATATTTT; CDR3 protein: CASKKTGSGNTIYF
D gene: TRBD1; clone size: .; J gene: TRBJ2-5; V gene: TRBV30; CDR3 DNA: TGTGCCTGGAGTGCCCCCTCGGGACAGGGACGGGAGACCCAGTACTTC; CDR3 protein: CAWSAPSGQGRETQYF
D gene: .; clone size: .; J gene: TRBJ2-2; V gene: TRBV5-1; CDR3 DNA: TGCGCCAGCAGCTTGACAGGGATGCCCGGGGAGCTGTTTTTT; CDR3 protein: CASSLTGMPGELFF
D gene: .; clone size: .; J gene: TRBJ2-1; V gene: TRBV2; CDR3 DNA: TGTGCCAGCAGTGAACGGAGGATTGGCGGGGCCTACAATGAGCAGTTCTTC; CDR3 protein: CASSERRIGGAYNEQFF
D gene: .; clone size: .; J gene: TRBJ2-7; V gene: TRBV6-2/TRBV6-3; CDR3 DNA: TGTGCCAGCAGTCAGTACTACGAGCAGTACTTC; CDR3 protein: CASSQYYEQYF
D gene: .; clone size: few; J gene: TRBJ1-1; V gene: TRBV12-3/TRBV12-4; CDR3 DNA: TGTGCCAACTATGAAGCTTTCTTT; CDR3 protein: CANYEAFF
D gene: TRBD2; clone size: .; J gene: TRBJ2-1; V gene: TRBV6-5; CDR3 DNA: TGTGCCAGCAGTATAGCGGGAGGCCCCGAGGGGCAGTTCTTC; CDR3 protein: CASSIAGGPEGQFF
D gene: .; clone size: .; J gene: TRBJ2-7; V gene: TRBV19; CDR3 DNA: TGTGCCAGTAGTATTGGGGGGATTAGCTACGAGCAGTACTTC; CDR3 protein: CASSIGGISYEQYF
D gene: TRBD2; clone size: .; J gene: TRBJ2-1; V gene: TRBV6-1; CDR3 DNA: TGTGCCAGCAGTGAAAAAATGGGACTAGCGGGATTGAAGAGGAATGAGCAGTTCTTC; CDR3 protein: CASSEKMGLAGLKRNEQFF
D gene: .; clone size: few; J gene: TRBJ2-7; V gene: TRBV27; CDR3 DNA: TGTGCCAGCAGTTTTCTACCGACGGGTTACTACGAGCAGTACTTC; CDR3 protein: CASSFLPTGYYEQYF
D gene: .; clone size: .; J gene: TRBJ1-4; V gene: TRBV5-4; CDR3 DNA: TGTGCCAGCAGCTTGGACAGGGTGACTAATGAAAAACTGTTTTTT; CDR3 protein: CASSLDRVTNEKLFF
D gene: .; clone size: .; J gene: TRBJ2-4; V gene: TRBV2; CDR3 DNA: TGTGCCAGCACGCTCGAACAGGCACGCGCCAAAAACATTCAGTACTTC; CDR3 protein: CASTLEQARAKNIQYF
D gene: .; clone size: once; J gene: TRBJ2-7; V gene: TRBV7-6; CDR3 DNA: TGTGCCAGCAGCCAACCAATACCAGGGAACTCCTACGAGCAGTACTTC; CDR3 protein: CASSQPIPGNSYEQYF
D gene: .; clone size: .; J gene: TRBJ1-1; V gene: TRBV5-4; CDR3 DNA: TGTGCCAGCAGCTTGGCCGCGCAGGGCACTGAAGCTTTCTTT; CDR3 protein: CASSLAAQGTEAFF
D gene: TRBD2; clone size: .; J gene: TRBJ2-7; V gene: TRBV4-1; CDR3 DNA: TGCGCCAGCAGCCCGTCTACTAGCGGAAGCGAGCAGTACTTC; CDR3 protein: CASSPSTSGSEQYF
D gene: TRBD2; clone size: few; J gene: TRBJ2-2; V gene: TRBV9; CDR3 DNA: TGTGCCAGCAGCGTAGCTCTCGGACTAGGCTTCACCGGGGAGCTGTTTTTT; CDR3 protein: CASSVALGLGFTGELFF
D gene: .; clone size: .; J gene: TRBJ1-6; V gene: TRBV7-8; CDR3 DNA: TGTGCCAGCAGCTTAGTACCCCAGGGTATGGATTCACCCCTCCACTTT; CDR3 protein: CASSLVPQGMDSPLHF
D gene: .; clone size: .; J gene: TRBJ1-2; V gene: TRBV5-4; CDR3 DNA: TGTGCCAGCAGCCCCAAAGGAGGGGGCTACACCTTC; CDR3 protein: CASSPKGGGYTF
D gene: .; clone size: .; J gene: TRBJ1-4; V gene: TRBV27; CDR3 DNA: TGTGCCAGCAGAGGGGTGAATGAAAAACTGTTTTTT; CDR3 protein: CASRGVNEKLFF
D gene: .; clone size: .; J gene: TRBJ2-3; V gene: TRBV5-6; CDR3 DNA: TGTGCCAGCAGCTTCGTTCGTAGCACAGATACGCAGTATTTT; CDR3 protein: CASSFVRSTDTQYF
D gene: .; clone size: .; J gene: TRBJ1-4; V gene: TRBV19; CDR3 DNA: TGTGCCAGTAGTACCCTGACTCCAGCGGCTGAAAAACTGTTTTTT; CDR3 protein: CASSTLTPAAEKLFF
D gene: .; clone size: .; J gene: TRBJ2-3; V gene: TRBV2; CDR3 DNA: TGTGCCAGCAGCGTATGGGGCGGGGGCGATACGCAGTATTTT; CDR3 protein: CASSVWGGGDTQYF
D gene: TRBD1; clone size: .; J gene: TRBJ1-3; V gene: TRBV5-1; CDR3 DNA: TGCGCCAGCAGCTCCTTAACCGGGACAGCGCAAGGAAACACCATATATTTT; CDR3 protein: CASSSLTGTAQGNTIYF
D gene: .; clone size: .; J gene: TRBJ1-2; V gene: TRBV7-2; CDR3 DNA: TGTGCCAGCAGCTTAATCCGGCAGGGCTATGGCTACACCTTC; CDR3 protein: CASSLIRQGYGYTF
D gene: .; clone size: few; J gene: TRBJ2-7; V gene: TRBV5-1; CDR3 DNA: TGCGCCAGCCAAGTAGGGGACGAGCAGTACTTC; CDR3 protein: CASQVGDEQYF
D gene: .; clone size: .; J gene: TRBJ2-5; V gene: TRBV19; CDR3 DNA: TGTGCCAGTAGTATAATGGCAGGGCAAGAGACCCAGTACTTC; CDR3 protein: CASSIMAGQETQYF
D gene: .; clone size: .; J gene: TRBJ1-2; V gene: TRBV5-1; CDR3 DNA: TGCGCCAGCACCCCCGAAAACACAGCCAACTATGGCTACACCTTC; CDR3 protein: CASTPENTANYGYTF
D gene: .; clone size: .; J gene: TRBJ2-5; V gene: TRBV14; CDR3 DNA: TGTGCCAGCAGCCTACTCGCATTCCAAGAGACCCAGTACTTC; CDR3 protein: CASSLLAFQETQYF
D gene: TRBD1; clone size: .; J gene: TRBJ1-2; V gene: TRBV6-5; CDR3 DNA: TGTGCCAGCAGCCCGGGACAGAATTATGGCTACACCTTC; CDR3 protein: CASSPGQNYGYTF
D gene: TRBD1; clone size: once; J gene: TRBJ1-4; V gene: TRBV28; CDR3 DNA: TGTGCCAGCAGCAAACCCGGGACAGCCATAGAAAAACTGTTTTTT; CDR3 protein: CASSKPGTAIEKLFF
D gene: .; clone size: .; J gene: TRBJ1-1; V gene: TRBV10-3; CDR3 DNA: TGTGCCATCAGTGAGTCTGGGGGGAGGAACACTGAAGCTTTCTTT; CDR3 protein: CAISESGGRNTEAFF
D gene: TRBD1; clone size: .; J gene: TRBJ1-2; V gene: TRBV5-6; CDR3 DNA: TGTGCCAGCAGCTTGGCCCAGGGGGGACCTCATCTTTATGGCTACACCTTC; CDR3 protein: CASSLAQGGPHLYGYTF
D gene: .; clone size: .; J gene: TRBJ1-6; V gene: TRBV9; CDR3 DNA: TGTGCCAGCAGCGTAGACGGGGGATCCTATAATTCACCCCTCCACTTT; CDR3 protein: CASSVDGGSYNSPLHF
D gene: .; clone size: .; J gene: TRBJ1-2; V gene: TRBV29-1; CDR3 DNA: TGCAGCGTTGAAGATCGCCGAGGGAAGGGCTACACCTTC; CDR3 protein: CSVEDRRGKGYTF
D gene: TRBD2; clone size: .; J gene: TRBJ2-3; V gene: TRBV6-2/TRBV6-3; CDR3 DNA: TGTGCCAGCAGTTACGGGCTAGCGGGGGACCTCGGGGATACGCAGTATTTT; CDR3 protein: CASSYGLAGDLGDTQYF
D gene: TRBD1; clone size: .; J gene: TRBJ2-1; V gene: TRBV27; CDR3 DNA: TGTGCCAGCAGTTCGGGACAGGGCTACAATGAGCAGTTCTTC; CDR3 protein: CASSSGQGYNEQFF
D gene: .; clone size: .; J gene: TRBJ2-1; V gene: TRBV2; CDR3 DNA: TGCTCGACAGGAAAATACAATGAGCAGTTCTTC; CDR3 protein: CSTGKYNEQFF